This T cell receptor (beta chain) was recovered during a study of T cell responses to AZD1222 COVID-19 vaccine. Measured with immunoSEQ multiplex PCR; TCRdb has only the in-frame clones, and not every one. Among some 180,000 clones listed, just over 90% were seen once. V lost 6 bases to trimming and J lost 1 base, with 10 bases between them. Germline loops: CDR1 SGHAT, CDR2 FQNNGV. The CDR3 is made up of 14 amino acids. Concerning this clone itself: Its antigen is not known.

Study-level points and caveats: Nearly half of the spike-specific TCRs reportedly recognize variant regions that carry no mutations. After the peak T cell response, and only then, were repertoires sampled.

The J gene is TRBJ2-1, the V gene TRBV11-2; tentative D call: TRBD2 (5 bases). This TCR derives from an adult who received the MenACWY meningococcal vaccine as a control. This sample comprised peripheral blood, obtained 28 days after the second dose of the MenACWY control vaccine. The DNA of the CDR3 is TGTGCCAGCAGTTCTCGAGGGTCCTACAATGAGCAGTTCTTC. It encodes CASSSRGSYNEQFF.